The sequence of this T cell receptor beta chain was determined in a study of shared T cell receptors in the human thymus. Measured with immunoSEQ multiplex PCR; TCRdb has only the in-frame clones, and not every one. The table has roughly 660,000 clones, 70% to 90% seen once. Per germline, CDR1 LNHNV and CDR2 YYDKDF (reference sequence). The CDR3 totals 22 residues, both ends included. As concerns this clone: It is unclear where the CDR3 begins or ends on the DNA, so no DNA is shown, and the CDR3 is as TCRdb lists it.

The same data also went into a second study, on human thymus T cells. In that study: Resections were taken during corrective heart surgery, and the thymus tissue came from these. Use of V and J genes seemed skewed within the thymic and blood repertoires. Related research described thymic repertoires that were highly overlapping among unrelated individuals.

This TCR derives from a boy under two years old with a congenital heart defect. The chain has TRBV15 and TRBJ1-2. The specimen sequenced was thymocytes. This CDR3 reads CATSRDSVCHQQRSRADRTVTF.